What follows are 3 T cell receptor beta chains derived from one specimen sequenced in a study of T cell responses to AZD1222 COVID-19 vaccine. Here immunoSEQ multiplex PCR was the method, and the copy in TCRdb shows in-frame clones only, minus some. The sample consists of more than 95,000 clones, 65% to 90% of them appearing once. The sequenced sample was peripheral blood, obtained 28 days after the second AZD1222 dose. The receptors shown here come from an adult who received the AZD1222 COVID-19 vaccine.

CDR3 sequence: CASSLVQQSYEQYF. CDR3 bases: TGTGCCAGCAGCTTAGTCCAACAGAGCTACGAGCAGTACTTC. The rearrangement links TRBV7-2 to TRBJ2-7, with D hard to call. CDR1 and CDR2 (germline): SGHTA, FQGNSA. CDR3 length: 14 amino acids. V gave up 1 base and J gave up 3 bases, with 10 bases separating them.

The sample holds one count of this clone. The chain carries TRBV18 and TRBJ1-5, with D possibly TRBD1 on 5 matching bases. The germline V and J ends were trimmed by 1 base and 0 bases, with 13 bases remaining between them. The CDR3 has 17 amino acids. Per germline, CDR1 KGHSH and CDR2 LQKENI. DNA for the CDR3: TGTGCCAGCTCACCACGGGGGGACCCGTATAGCAATCAGCCCCAGCATTTT. This gives the protein CASSPRGDPYSNQPQHF.

V and J are TRBV3-1 (or the pseudogene TRBV3-2) and TRBJ2-5; D is ambiguous. The germline V and J ends were trimmed by 2 bases and 5 bases, with 6 bases remaining between them. This CDR3 has 12 residues. CDR1 is LGHDT, CDR2 YNNKEL, per germline (reference sequence). CDR3 nucleotide sequence: TGTGCCAGCAGCCAAACCTCCGAGACCCAGTACTTC. This codes for CASSQTSETQYF.